The 32 T cell receptor beta chains below come from one sample, sequenced in a study of blood T cells in healthy people across ages. Combining a sample-barcoded 5' primer with a J-beta primer mix, a second PCR ran for roughly 6 to 11 cycles. MiXCR, applied by TCRdb to the 5' RACE reads, yields one record per CDR3 protein. This sample yields some 690,000 distinct CDR3 sequences, of which 20% to 25% are seen a single time; roughly 22% belongs to the top ten. Sample: blood. These receptors were obtained from a man in his 70s in good health.

This clonotype was seen more than once but under ten times. The chain links TRBV7-7 to TRBJ2-5, with D possibly matching TRBD2 (6 bases). CDR3 length: 13 residues. The V end was cut by 5 bases, the J end by 4 bases, with 11 bases between. The germline V gene has CDR1 SSHAT and CDR2 FNYEAQ (reference sequence). CDR3 sequence (DNA): TGTGCCAGCAGCCGGGACTTGGGAGAGACCCAGTACTTC. Translating it yields CASSRDLGETQYF.

This clonotype was seen at least ten times. The rearrangement uses TRBV20-1 and TRBJ1-2, with 8 bases lining up with TRBD1. CDR1 is DFQATT and CDR2 is SNEGSKA in the germline V gene (reference sequence). V dropped 0 bases and J dropped 6; count of bases not matched to a gene: 3. The CDR3 has 13 residues. The CDR3 coding sequence is TGCAGTGCTAGAGATCACAGGGGGGATGGCTACACCTTC. This codes for CSARDHRGDGYTF.

The chain recombines TRBV7-2 with TRBJ2-1; D might be TRBD2 (7 bases). The CDR3 totals 16 residues. In germline, CDR1 is SGHTA, CDR2 FQGNSA. V lost 4 bases and J lost 3, with 16 bases in between. For the CDR3, the DNA is TGTGCCAGCAGCTCCCCTTTAGGGGGGGGCTACAATGAGCAGTTCTTC. Protein sequence: CASSSPLGGGYNEQFF. The variable domain in full, with the rest retrieved from reference TRBV7-2 and TRBJ2-1, is GAGVSQSPSNKVTEKGKDVELRCDPISGHTALYWYRQSLGQGLEFLIYFQGNSAPDKSGLPSDRFSAERTGGSVSTLTIQRTQQEDSAVYLCASSSPLGGGYNEQFFGPGTRLTVL.

A few counts support this clonotype. Sequence at one end of the junction differs from germline and may be a read error. The chain employs TRBV20-1 and TRBJ2-1, with a possible D match to TRBD2 (6 bases). The CDR3 loop spans 15 amino acids. CDR1 is DFQATT, CDR2 SNEGSKA, per germline (reference sequence). The DNA for the CDR3 is TGCAGTGCTAGAGAGCGGGGCAGCTCCTACAATGAGCAATTCTTC. This translates into CSARERGSSYNEQFF.

This chain uses TRBV2 with TRBJ2-7, with D maybe TRBD2 (6 bases). The length of the CDR3 is 12 residues. Between the trimmed V and J ends, which lost 7 bases and 1 base, there was a span of 8 bases. Germline V gene lookup returns CDR1 SNHLY and CDR2 FYNNEI. The CDR3 sequence is CASTGTSYEQYF. DNA for the CDR3: TGTGCCAGCACAGGGACTTCCTACGAGCAGTACTTC. Using reference TRBV2 and TRBJ2-7 for the parts outside the CDR3, the full variable domain is EPEVTQTPSHQVTQMGQEVILRCVPISNHLYFYWYRQILGQKVEFLVSFYNNEISEKSEIFDDQFSVERPDGSNFTLKIRSTKLEDSAMYFCASTGTSYEQYFGPGTRLTVT.

CDR3 amino acids: CASSSLGLPTDTQYF. For the CDR3, the DNA is TGTGCCAGCAGCTCTCTTGGTCTACCCACAGATACGCAGTATTTT. The chain carries TRBV6-2 or TRBV6-3 and TRBJ2-3, with unresolved D. V lost 6 bases to trimming and J lost 2 bases, with 15 bases between them. The germline gives CDR1 MNHEY, CDR2 SVGEGT. The CDR3 spans 15 residues.

The chain joins TRBV11-2 to TRBJ1-2; D not certain. V was clipped by 1 base and J by 4 bases, with 10 bases between them. The length of the CDR3 is 14 residues. Germline V CDR1 and CDR2: SGHAT, FQNNGV. CDR3 bases: TGTGCCAGCAGCTTAGTCGGCACAACCTATGGCTACACCTTC. Translated, it gives CASSLVGTTYGYTF.

In its sample, this clonotype was seen once. The chain carries TRBV7-3 and TRBJ2-3; TRBD2 aligns across 10 bases. The germline CDR1 and CDR2 sequences are SGHTA and FQGTGA. J gave up 5 bases and V 5 bases, and 7 bases lay outside the gene matches. The CDR3 is 15 residues long. CDR3 region: CASSLAGALGDTQYF. CDR3 DNA: TGTGCCAGCAGCCTAGCGGGAGCTCTGGGAGATACGCAGTATTTT.

The chain employs TRBV14 and TRBJ2-3; D uncertain. The CDR3 covers 13 residues. CDR1 SGHDN and CDR2 FVKESK come from the germline V gene. Trimming removed 1 base at V and 8 bases at J, with 10 bases between. The CDR3 reads CASSQGPLGTQYF. The CDR3 DNA reads as TGTGCCAGCAGCCAAGGACCATTGGGTACGCAGTATTTT.

The V and J genes are TRBV11-2 and TRBJ1-4; maybe TRBD1 (5 bases). CDR1 and CDR2 (germline): SGHAT, FQNNGV. The CDR3 has 14 amino acids. Trimming shortened V by 5 bases and J by 2 bases, and 9 bases separated the two germline ends. CDR3 amino acids: CASSPRVTNEKLFF. The CDR3 DNA follows: TGTGCCAGCAGCCCCAGGGTGACTAATGAAAAACTGTTTTTT.

The chain is built from TRBV7-6 and TRBJ1-4; no reliable D call. CDR3 size: 16 residues. V lost 1 base and J lost 0, with 9 bases in between. Germline V lookup: CDR1 SGHVS, CDR2 FNYEAQ. The CDR3 DNA reads as TGTGCCAGCAGCTTAGGCCAGCTTGCAACTAATGAAAAACTGTTTTTT. This encodes CASSLGQLATNEKLFF.

The table lists this clonotype with a few counts. The chain links TRBV19 to TRBJ2-7; TRBD1 matches at 8 bases. In germline, CDR1 is LNHDA, CDR2 SQIVND (reference sequence). J was trimmed by 3 bases and V by 5 bases; bases with no gene match: 6. The CDR3 has 14 amino acids. This chain's CDR3 is CASSSSTGVYEQYF. CDR3 DNA: TGTGCCAGTAGTTCTTCGACAGGGGTCTACGAGCAGTACTTC.

V and J are TRBV7-9 and TRBJ2-2; no reliable D call. CDR3 length equals 15 residues. Trimming stripped 4 bases from V and 2 bases from J, with 11 bases between. Germline V gene data show CDR1 as SEHNR and CDR2 as FQNEAQ (reference sequence). This CDR3 is CASSYQTPNTGELFF. The CDR3 DNA reads TGTGCCAGCAGCTACCAGACACCCAACACCGGGGAGCTGTTTTTT.

This clonotype was seen only a few times. The rearrangement uses TRBV20-1 and TRBJ2-3, with 7 bases identical to TRBD1. This CDR3 has 12 amino acids. Unmatched junction bases numbered 2, after V lost 3 bases and J lost 5 bases. Germline V lookup: CDR1 DFQATT, CDR2 SNEGSKA (reference sequence). CDR3 DNA: TGCAGTGCTAGGGCAGGGGGAGATACGCAGTATTTT. This translates into CSARAGGDTQYF.

This clonotype was counted only a few times. The chain is built from TRBV20-1 and TRBJ1-4; TRBD1 is a possible D gene (6 bases). Trimming removed 0 bases at V and 4 bases at J, with 9 bases between. Per the germline V gene, CDR1 is DFQATT and CDR2 is SNEGSKA (reference sequence). The CDR3 spans 14 residues. The CDR3 loop reads CSAREGGRNEKLFF. In nucleotides, the CDR3 is TGCAGTGCTAGAGAGGGGGGGCGTAATGAAAAACTGTTTTTT.

This clonotype was observed a few times. The chain carries TRBV28 and TRBJ2-3; 7 nucleotides agree with TRBD2. Germline assignment: CDR1 MDHEN and CDR2 SYDVKM. V was pared by 7 bases and J by 5 bases, with 15 bases of the junction left unmatched. The CDR3 length is 16 residues. The CDR3 spells CASIMLRGNPRDTQYF. CDR3 in DNA: TGTGCCAGCATAATGTTGCGGGGGAATCCAAGAGATACGCAGTATTTT.

The chain recombines TRBV20-1 with TRBJ2-4; D is ambiguous. The length of the CDR3 is 11 residues. Germline CDR1 and CDR2: DFQATT and SNEGSKA (reference sequence). V was clipped by 0 bases and J by 8 bases, with 5 bases between them. CDR3: CSARESHIQYF. The CDR3 DNA reads TGCAGTGCTAGAGAGAGTCACATTCAGTACTTC.

Ten or more counts support this clonotype. The chain recombines TRBV12-3 or TRBV12-4 with TRBJ2-2, with D possibly TRBD2 on 6 matching bases. The CDR3 spans 14 residues. The germline V and J ends were trimmed by 3 bases and 4 bases, with 9 bases remaining between them. CDR3 sequence reads: CASSLGGPTGELFF. The CDR3 DNA reads as TGTGCCAGCAGTTTGGGGGGACCCACCGGGGAGCTGTTTTTT.

V gene TRBV15 combines with J gene TRBJ2-3, with a tentative D call TRBD2 (6 bases). CDR1 LNHNV and CDR2 YYDKDF come from the germline V gene (reference sequence). This CDR3 is built from 15 residues. V lost 3 bases to trimming and J lost 0 bases, with 10 bases between them. DNA for the CDR3: TGTGCCACCAGCAGGGAGGGGATAAGCACAGATACGCAGTATTTT. It translates to CATSREGISTDTQYF.

The sample holds many counts of this clonotype. This chain uses TRBV20-1 with TRBJ2-4, with a possible D match to TRBD2 (6 bases). V was clipped by 8 bases and J by 0 bases, with 14 bases between them. Germline V gene lookup returns CDR1 DFQATT and CDR2 SNEGSKA (reference sequence). The CDR3 totals 14 residues. CDR3 nucleotides: TGCAGTATTAGCGGCCCACTAGCCAAAAACATTCAGTACTTC. It encodes CSISGPLAKNIQYF.

The sample holds a few counts of this clonotype. Mismatch with germline at one junction end may stem from a read error. J is TRBJ2-1 and V is TRBV4-3; 9 bases line up with TRBD2. CDR1 and CDR2 from the germline V gene are LGHNA and YSLEER. This CDR3 has 15 residues. CDR3 nucleotides: TGCGCCAGCAGCCAAACCGGGACTAGCTACTATGAGCAGTTCTTC. The encoded protein is CASSQTGTSYYEQFF.

The chain carries TRBV6-2 or TRBV6-3 and TRBJ2-1, with D unclear. The J call is doubtful: the DNA matches TRBJ2-7 better. CDR3 length equals 12 residues. CDR1 is MNHEY, CDR2 SVGEGT, per germline. CDR3 in DNA: TGTGCCAGCAGTTACGCCACTACGCGGCAGTACTTC. This sequence encodes CASSYATTRQYF.

In its sample, this clonotype was seen once. The J gene is TRBJ1-1, the V gene TRBV14, with D maybe TRBD1 (5 bases). The CDR3 is 13 residues long. V was pared by 4 bases and J by 7 bases, with 13 bases between. Germline CDR1 and CDR2: SGHDN and FVKESK. DNA for the CDR3: TGTGCCAGCAGCCCGATGGGGCAGTTTGAAGCTTTCTTT. It specifies CASSPMGQFEAFF. Drawing the rest from reference TRBV14 and TRBJ1-1, the complete variable domain is EAGVTQFPSHSVIEKGQTVTLRCDPISGHDNLYWYRRVMGKEIKFLLHFVKESKQDESGMPNNRFLAERTGGTYSTLKVQPAELEDSGVYFCASSPMGQFEAFFGQGTRLTVV.

The chain is built from TRBV5-5 and TRBJ2-5; tentatively, D is TRBD1 (5 bases). Germline V gives CDR1 SGHKS, CDR2 YYEKEE (reference sequence). Trimming took off 3 bases at V and 4 bases at J, with 16 bases between the two ends. The CDR3 length is 15 residues. The CDR3 loop reads CASSWIWTNGETQYF. The CDR3 DNA is TGTGCCAGCAGCTGGATATGGACAAACGGAGAGACCCAGTACTTC.

This clonotype was counted between two and nine times. The genes are TRBV18 and TRBJ2-3, with TRBD1 matching 8 bases. This CDR3 comprises 15 residues. Germline V lookup: CDR1 KGHSH, CDR2 LQKENI. J lost 2 bases, V lost 4 bases, and 5 bases had no gene match. The CDR3 DNA reads TGTGCCAGCTCACTCATGACAGGGGACACAGATACGCAGTATTTT. Translating it yields CASSLMTGDTDTQYF. The variable domain in full, with the rest retrieved from reference TRBV18 and TRBJ2-3, is NAGVMQNPRHLVRRRGQEARLRCSPMKGHSHVYWYRQLPEEGLKFMVYLQKENIIDESGMPKERFSAEFPKEGPSILRIQQVVRGDSAAYFCASSLMTGDTDTQYFGPGTRLTVL.

The chain is built from TRBV7-9 and TRBJ1-5; TRBD1 matches 10 bases. The CDR3 consists of 20 residues. Unmatched junction bases numbered 13, after V lost 2 bases and J lost 0 bases. The germline V gene encodes CDR1 SEHNR and CDR2 FQNEAQ (reference sequence). CDR3 protein: CASSLPVPGQGLNSNQPQHF. CDR3 bases: TGTGCCAGCAGCTTACCAGTCCCGGGACAGGGGTTGAATAGCAATCAGCCCCAGCATTTT. The variable domain in full, completed from reference TRBV7-9 and TRBJ1-5, reads DTGVSQNPRHKITKRGQNVTFRCDPISEHNRLYWYRQTLGQGPEFLTYFQNEAQLEKSRLLSDRFSAERPKGSFSTLEIQRTEQGDSAMYLCASSLPVPGQGLNSNQPQHFGDGTRLSIL.

The rearrangement links TRBV12-3 or TRBV12-4 to TRBJ1-1; D is uncertain. Trimming pared 6 bases from V and 3 bases from J, leaving 17 bases between. The CDR3 totals 15 residues. In DNA, the CDR3 is TGTGCCAGCAGCCATTGGCGGACGGGGTACACTGAAGCTTTCTTT. This sequence encodes CASSHWRTGYTEAFF.

This clonotype was found many times. This chain joins TRBV11-3 and TRBJ1-2, with a possible D match to TRBD1 (5 bases). V lost 5 bases to trimming and J lost 4 bases, with 14 bases between them. Looked up from germline, CDR1 is SGHNT and CDR2 is YENEEA. CDR3 length: 14 amino acids. The CDR3 spells CASSPRGGSYGYTF. The CDR3 bases are TGTGCCAGCAGCCCCCGCGGGGGGTCCTATGGCTACACCTTC.

This clonotype was seen only a few times. The junction does not match germline at one end; this may be a read error. The V call is TRBV11-2, the J call TRBJ2-1, with 8 bases that match TRBD2. This CDR3 has 16 amino acids. Germline V gene data show CDR1 as SGHAT and CDR2 as FQNNGV. This CDR3 is CASLLEASGGYNEQLF. As DNA, the CDR3 is TGTGCCAGCCTATTGGAAGCCAGCGGGGGTTACAATGAGCAGCTCTTC. The full variable domain, completed using reference TRBV11-2 and TRBJ2-1, is EAGVAQSPRYKIIEKRQSVAFWCNPISGHATLYWYQQILGQGPKLLIQFQNNGVVDDSQLPKDRFSAERLKGVDSTLKIQPAKLEDSAVYLCASLLEASGGYNEQLFGPGTRLTVL.

The sample holds a few counts of this clonotype. The chain employs TRBV6-1 and TRBJ1-2; D is undetermined. The CDR3 spans 12 residues. Trimming cost V 6 bases and J 6 bases, with 11 bases left between them. From germline, CDR1 is MNHNS and CDR2 SASEGT. The CDR3 protein is CASRAPRDGYTF. The CDR3 DNA reads as TGTGCCAGCAGGGCGCCGCGGGATGGCTACACCTTC.

This clonotype was found a few times. The V and J genes are TRBV30 and TRBJ1-2, with 7 nucleotides matching TRBD1. Trimming took 5 bases from V and 4 from J; bases not matched to a gene: 4. Germline values: CDR1 GTSNPN, CDR2 SVGIG (reference sequence). This CDR3 comprises 12 residues. As DNA, the CDR3 is TGTGCCTGGGGGGACAGTATCTATGGCTACACCTTC. The encoded protein is CAWGDSIYGYTF.

This chain uses TRBV30 with TRBJ2-5, with 8 nucleotides matching TRBD1. The CDR3 consists of 13 residues. Germline trimming cut 1 base from V and 5 bases from J; bases unmatched to any gene: 3. Germline CDR1 and CDR2: GTSNPN and SVGIG (reference sequence). The CDR3 is CAWSGTGIETQYF. The CDR3 DNA reads TGTGCCTGGAGTGGGACAGGGATCGAGACCCAGTACTTC.